The rows below give T cell receptor beta chains drawn from one sample of a study of low-dose radiotherapy and immunotherapy resistance in tumors. TCRdb passed the reads through MiXCR, listing each CDR3 protein once. Among 57,000 or so distinct CDR3 sequences, under 30% were seen once, and the ten largest hold 5.5% to 6%. The specimen comprised PBMCs, sampled before treatment. These receptors were obtained from a male donor with prostate cancer. Each CDR3 is given without its conserved first and last residue. Clone size is given for some rows only: seen once, a few or many times, or a class if the clone is expanded.

v_call,j_call,clone_size,cdr3_aa
TRBV10-2,TRBJ1-6,many,ASSESGRGGLFDSPLH
TRBV3-1,TRBJ2-3,many,ASSQAPGLNTDTQY
TRBV20-1,TRBJ2-1,many,SASGLVVYNEQF
TRBV6-2/TRBV6-3,TRBJ2-7,many,ASSYSRGGHYEQY
TRBV27,TRBJ2-1,many,ASTAPGLFEQF
TRBV6-5,TRBJ2-2,many,ASSPWTGRGELF
TRBV5-8,TRBJ2-7,many,ASSGLDWYSYEQY
TRBV18,TRBJ1-4,many,ASSLGQGEKLF
TRBV20-1,TRBJ1-4,many,SAPTLLGMF
TRBV28,TRBJ2-1,many,ASSSVSGPEQF
TRBV9,TRBJ2-7,many,ASSRDPDRTYEQY
TRBV2,TRBJ2-7,many,ASGYEQY
TRBV6-1,TRBJ1-6,many,ASSEEGGAYSYNSPLH
TRBV11-2,TRBJ2-1,-,ASSFRQAIEQF
TRBV7-9,TRBJ2-5,many,ASSIGQGGETQY
TRBV11-1,TRBJ2-1,few,ASSRRTGYNEQF
TRBV20-1,TRBJ2-1,many,SGQLAAPVEQF
TRBV18,TRBJ1-2,many,ASSLGKDGYT
TRBV6-2/TRBV6-3,TRBJ2-1,many,ASSERSSGVSSYNEQF
TRBV2,TRBJ2-2,many,ASREAGGPTGELF